The clone carrying this T cell receptor beta chain was counted between two and nine times. Antigen unknown. Preparation of the TCRbeta library was carried out with unique molecular identifiers. TCRdb called the PCR reads again in MiXCR, with one record for every CDR3 protein. Here the sample spans 120,000 to 150,000 distinct CDR3 sequences, 8.8% being singletons. This specimen belongs to a study of T-cell reconstitution after alpha-beta-depleted transplantation in children. Study results and limitations: As was reported, about two months after transplant, alpha-beta T cells came from several hundred expanded graft clones. T-cell counts and diversity at one year following transplant were attributed mainly to newly produced T cells.

Germline CDR1 reads DFQATT; CDR2 reads SNEGSKA (reference sequence). Unmatched junction bases numbered 5, after V lost 3 bases and J lost 0 bases. CDR3 size: 16 residues. This material consisted of PBMCs, mostly from graft donor cells, taken 180 days after TCRalphabeta/CD19-depleted stem cell transplant. The V gene is TRBV20-1, the J gene TRBJ2-1; 10 bases are a match to TRBD2. The TCR originated in a female patient aged 2-9 years who had a stem cell transplant for congenital amegakaryocytic thrombocytopenia, so the T cells may come from the graft donor. Here the CDR3 DNA reads TGCAGTGCTAGGGTAGCGGGGGGCTCCTCCTACAATGAGCAGTTCTTC. This sequence encodes CSARVAGGSSYNEQFF.